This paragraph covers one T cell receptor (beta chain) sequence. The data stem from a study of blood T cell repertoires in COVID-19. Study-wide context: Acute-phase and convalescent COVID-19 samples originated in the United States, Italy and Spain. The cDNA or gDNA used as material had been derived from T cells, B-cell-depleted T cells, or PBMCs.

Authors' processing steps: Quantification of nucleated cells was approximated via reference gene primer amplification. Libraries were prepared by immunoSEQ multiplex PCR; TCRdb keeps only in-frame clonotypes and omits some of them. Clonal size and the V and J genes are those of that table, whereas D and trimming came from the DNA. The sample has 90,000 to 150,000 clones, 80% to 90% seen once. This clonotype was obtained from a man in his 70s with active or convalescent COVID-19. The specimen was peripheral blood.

The CDR3 is CASSKGTSGFDEQFF. CDR3 in DNA: TGTGCCAGCAGCAAAGGGACTAGCGGGTTCGATGAGCAGTTCTTC. The gene calls are TRBV5-5 and TRBJ2-1, with TRBD2 matching 12 bases. Germline V CDR1 and CDR2: SGHKS, YYEKEE (reference sequence). The V segment lost 4 bases and the J segment 8 bases; nucleotides outside the gene matches: 7. The CDR3 sequence is 15 residues long.